The 27 T cell receptor beta chains in this list originate from one sample, sequenced in a study of blood T cell repertoires in COVID-19. Sequencing was performed with immunoSEQ multiplex PCR; in TCRdb, only in-frame clones are kept and a portion is missing. The sample records about 190,000 clones, 83% being singletons. The sequenced sample was peripheral blood. These receptors originate from a man between 45 and 60 years old with active or convalescent COVID-19.

The gene calls are TRBV30 and TRBJ2-7, with D perhaps matching TRBD2 (6 bases). Germline CDR1 GTSNPN, CDR2 SVGIG (reference sequence). V was trimmed by 2 bases and J by 2 bases, leaving 10 bases between them. This CDR3 has 13 residues. The CDR3 protein is CAWSSGHPYEQYF. CDR3 sequence (DNA): TGTGCCTGGAGTAGCGGGCACCCCTACGAGCAGTACTTC.

The rearrangement links TRBV6-6 to TRBJ1-4, with D unclear. This CDR3 contains 14 residues. CDR1 and CDR2 (germline): MNHNY, SVGAGI (reference sequence). Trimming pared 0 bases from V and 8 bases from J, leaving 10 bases between. CDR3 nucleotides: TGTGCCAGCAGTTACTCGACGGGGTTCGAAAAACTGTTTTTT. It yields the protein CASSYSTGFEKLFF.

CDR3 in amino acids: CASSTTGANEQFF. The CDR3 region has the DNA TGTGCCAGCTCCACGACAGGGGCCAATGAGCAGTTCTTC. The V gene is TRBV18, the J gene TRBJ2-1; 8 bases align to TRBD1. Germline CDR1 is KGHSH and CDR2 is LQKENI. After removal of 6 bases from V and 6 bases from J, the junction contained 4 bases not matched to a gene. The CDR3 runs 13 residues.

The gene calls are TRBV11-2 and TRBJ1-2; D is perhaps TRBD1 (5 bases). V was shortened by 6 bases and J by 4 bases, with 15 bases between the two germline ends. The CDR3 is 14 residues long. Per the germline V gene, CDR1 is SGHAT and CDR2 is FQNNGV. CDR3 region: CASSQDTLGYGYTF. The CDR3 nucleotides read TGTGCCAGCAGTCAGGACACTCTTGGCTATGGCTACACCTTC.

The rearrangement links TRBV20-1 to TRBJ1-1; D remains ambiguous. The CDR3 sequence is 11 residues long. V was shortened by 2 bases and J by 5 bases, with 6 bases between the two germline ends. Germline V gene sequence: CDR1 DFQATT, CDR2 SNEGSKA (reference sequence). The CDR3 spells CSARRDTEAFF. The DNA for the CDR3 is TGCAGTGCTAGACGAGATACTGAAGCTTTCTTT.

This rearrangement joins TRBV10-1 to TRBJ1-1; no reliable D call. The CDR3 contains 15 residues. With 0 bases removed from V and 1 base from J, the gap between germline ends came to 9 bases. The germline V gene encodes CDR1 WNHNN and CDR2 SYGVQD (reference sequence). This chain's CDR3 is CASSESPDSNTEAFF. The CDR3 DNA reads as TGCGCCAGCAGTGAGTCACCGGACTCGAACACTGAAGCTTTCTTT.

This clone showed up just once. J is TRBJ1-1 and V is TRBV3-1 (or the pseudogene TRBV3-2); possibly TRBD1 for D (5 bases). The CDR3 has 15 residues. Germline V gene sequence: CDR1 LGHDT, CDR2 YNNKEL (reference sequence). V dropped 0 bases and J dropped 5 bases, with 13 bases sitting between them. The CDR3 protein is CASSQDWGGRTEAFF. The CDR3 coding sequence is TGTGCCAGCAGCCAAGACTGGGGGGGGAGGACTGAAGCTTTCTTT.

This chain uses TRBV28 with TRBJ1-5; 7 bases align to TRBD1. Germline loops: CDR1 MDHEN, CDR2 SYDVKM. Trimming removed 2 bases from V and 2 bases from J; junction bases left unmatched: 3. This CDR3 comprises 15 residues. Here the CDR3 DNA reads TGTGCCAGCAGTTTAGGGACAGCAGGCAATCAGCCCCAGCATTTT. This codes for CASSLGTAGNQPQHF.

The chain combines TRBV2 with TRBJ2-7; TRBD2 is a possible D gene (6 bases). The CDR3 sequence is 14 residues long. The V gene's germline CDR1 is SNHLY and CDR2 FYNNEI. Between the trimmed V and J ends, which lost 7 bases and 5 bases, there was a span of 18 bases. The CDR3 loop is CASNPRRGRDEQYF. For the CDR3, the DNA is TGTGCCAGCAACCCTCGGCGGGGCCGCGACGAGCAGTACTTC.

V and J are TRBV27 and TRBJ2-3; 8 bases align to TRBD2. The CDR3 is 15 residues long. The V segment lost 3 bases and the J segment 2 bases; nucleotides outside the gene matches: 4. Germline V gene lookup returns CDR1 MNHEY and CDR2 SMNVEV (reference sequence). The CDR3 sequence: CASSFRGGDTDTQYF. CDR3 DNA: TGTGCCAGCAGTTTCCGGGGGGGCGACACAGATACGCAGTATTTT.

The CDR3 here is CATSDPTGNSNEQFF. CDR3 sequence (DNA): TGTGCCACCAGTGACCCAACAGGGAATTCGAATGAGCAGTTCTTC. The chain couples TRBV24-1 to TRBJ2-1, with a tentative D call TRBD1 (6 bases). Germline-derived CDR1 and CDR2 are KGHDR and SFDVKD. The CDR3 runs 15 residues. V was clipped by 4 bases and J by 7 bases, with 16 bases between them.

The chain couples TRBV5-6 to TRBJ1-1; the D gene is possibly TRBD1 (5 bases). V was pared by 0 bases and J by 0 bases, with 9 bases between. CDR1 SGHDT and CDR2 YYEEEE come from the germline V gene. This CDR3 region has 15 residues. The CDR3 coding sequence is TGTGCCAGCAGCTTGGGCGACAGACTGAACACTGAAGCTTTCTTT. Translation gives CASSLGDRLNTEAFF.

V usage is TRBV2 and J usage is TRBJ1-3; perhaps TRBD1 as D (6 bases). V shed 6 bases and J shed 3 bases, with 12 bases lying between them. Germline V gene data show CDR1 as SNHLY and CDR2 as FYNNEI. The CDR3 consists of 14 residues. The CDR3: CASSRDRLGNTIYF. CDR3 nucleotide sequence: TGTGCCAGCAGCCGAGACAGGCTTGGAAACACCATATATTTT. Supplemented by reference TRBV2 and TRBJ1-3, the full variable domain reads EPEVTQTPSHQVTQMGQEVILRCVPISNHLYFYWYRQILGQKVEFLVSFYNNEISEKSEIFDDQFSVERPDGSNFTLKIRSTKLEDSAMYFCASSRDRLGNTIYFGEGSWLTVV.

The genes are TRBV6-1 and TRBJ1-5, with 7 bases aligning to TRBD1. Germline V gives CDR1 MNHNS, CDR2 SASEGT. With V trimmed by 0 bases and J by 9 bases, 17 bases remained unmatched. The CDR3 covers 18 residues. CDR3 coding DNA: TGTGCCAGCAGTGAAGCCGCACCGGGACAGAGCCGCGCCGGGCCCCAGCATTTT. It is translated as CASSEAAPGQSRAGPQHF.

This clone was picked up one time. J is TRBJ2-7 and V is TRBV5-1; D perhaps matches TRBD2 (7 bases). CDR3 length: 15 residues. The germline gives CDR1 SGHRS, CDR2 YFSETQ. V was shortened by 4 bases and J by 3 bases, with 17 bases between the two germline ends. The CDR3: CASSPGRGGGYEQYF. CDR3 in DNA: TGCGCCAGCAGCCCAGGGCGGGGAGGGGGCTACGAGCAGTACTTC.

This clone was counted only a few times. This chain uses TRBV25-1 with TRBJ2-5; weak D call: TRBD1 (5 bases). Germline V gene lookup returns CDR1 MGHDK and CDR2 SYGVNS. Trimming took 2 bases from V and 2 from J, leaving 9 bases between them. This CDR3 spans 14 amino acids. The CDR3 DNA follows: TGTGCCAGCAGTGAAAGGGGTCATCAAGAGACCCAGTACTTC. Protein sequence: CASSERGHQETQYF. The whole variable domain, remainder taken from reference TRBV25-1 and TRBJ2-5, is EADIYQTPRYLVIGTGKKITLECSQTMGHDKMYWYQQDPGMELHLIHYSYGVNSTEKGDLSSESTVSRIRTEHFPLTLESARPSHTSQYLCASSERGHQETQYFGPGTRLLVL.

This clone has just one count. This chain joins TRBV7-9 and TRBJ1-1; D possibly corresponds to TRBD1 (5 bases). Per germline, CDR1 SEHNR and CDR2 FQNEAQ (reference sequence). CDR3 size: 12 residues. Trimming pared 10 bases from V and 6 bases from J, leaving 15 bases between. This CDR3 is CATRGVGAEAFF. The CDR3 nucleotides are TGTGCCACCCGCGGGGTGGGGGCTGAAGCTTTCTTT.

This clone was counted between two and nine times. This chain joins TRBV5-5 and TRBJ2-7; TRBD1 is a possible D gene (6 bases). The CDR3 loop spans 13 amino acids. Germline CDR1 is SGHKS and CDR2 is YYEKEE (reference sequence). V was clipped by 4 bases and J by 1 base, with 9 bases between them. The CDR3: CASSPRGSYEQYF. DNA of the CDR3: TGTGCCAGCAGCCCCAGGGGTTCCTACGAGCAGTACTTC.

The chain joins TRBV19 to TRBJ1-1, with 8 bases that match TRBD1. V dropped 6 bases and J dropped 3; count of bases not matched to a gene: 6. There are 14 residues in the CDR3. In germline, CDR1 is LNHDA, CDR2 SQIVND (reference sequence). The CDR3 loop is CASRWTGKDTEAFF. For the CDR3, the DNA is TGTGCCAGTAGGTGGACAGGGAAGGACACTGAAGCTTTCTTT.

The rearrangement uses TRBV6-5 and TRBJ1-4; tentative D call: TRBD1 (5 bases). Germline CDR1 reads MNHEY; CDR2 reads SVGAGI. CDR3 length equals 13 residues. Trimming cost V 6 bases and J 7 bases, with 12 bases left between them. CDR3 in amino acids: CASSRVRSEKLFF. Here the CDR3 DNA reads TGTGCCAGCAGCAGGGTACGGAGTGAAAAACTGTTTTTT.

The CDR3 DNA follows: TGTGCCACCAGCAGAGTACAGAACACCGGGGAGCTGTTTTTT. This codes for CATSRVQNTGELFF. This rearrangement joins TRBV15 to TRBJ2-2, with D hard to call. Between the trimmed V and J ends, which lost 1 base and 1 base, there was a span of 4 bases. Germline CDR1 is LNHNV and CDR2 is YYDKDF (reference sequence). The CDR3 runs 14 residues.

This sequence joins TRBV10-3 and TRBJ2-7, with 9 nucleotides matching TRBD1. The CDR3 has 18 amino acids. From germline, CDR1 is ENHRY and CDR2 SYGVKD. V was clipped by 9 bases and J by 4 bases; unmatched bases: 22. CDR3 sequence (DNA): TGTGCCATGTCAGTGGGACAGGGAGCAGGGGGAGGTGGTTACGAGCAGTACTTC. It codes for CAMSVGQGAGGGGYEQYF.

The chain uses TRBV29-1 and TRBJ2-7; 10 bases line up with TRBD1. The junction had 8 bases not matched to a gene; V was cut back by 7 bases and J by 5 bases. Germline assignment: CDR1 SQVTM and CDR2 ANQGSEA. The CDR3 covers 13 residues. The CDR3 DNA follows: TGCAGCGCATCGGGACAGGGGTATAACGAGCAGTACTTC. Protein: CSASGQGYNEQYF.

The chain couples TRBV7-2 to TRBJ2-5; 8 bases map to TRBD2. The CDR3 runs 13 residues. The trim removed 5 bases at V and 4 bases at J, leaving 3 bases unmatched. Germline V gene sequence: CDR1 SGHTA, CDR2 FQGNSA. The CDR3 bases are TGTGCCAGCAGCCCCCGGGAGGGAGAGACCCAGTACTTC. This translates into CASSPREGETQYF. Filled out from reference TRBV7-2 and TRBJ2-5, the complete variable domain reads GAGVSQSPSNKVTEKGKDVELRCDPISGHTALYWYRQSLGQGLEFLIYFQGNSAPDKSGLPSDRFSAERTGGSVSTLTIQRTQQEDSAVYLCASSPREGETQYFGPGTRLLVL.

The V call is TRBV27, the J call TRBJ2-7; 9 bases match TRBD1. V gave up 6 bases and J gave up 6 bases; unmatched junction bases: 9. CDR3 size: 14 residues. CDR1 is MNHEY, CDR2 SMNVEV, per germline (reference sequence). The CDR3: CASRPSGTGSEQYF. Here the CDR3 DNA reads TGTGCCAGCAGACCTTCCGGGACAGGGAGCGAGCAGTACTTC.

This chain uses TRBV6-2 or TRBV6-3 with TRBJ1-4; TRBD1 matches 8 bases. The J segment lost 6 bases and the V segment lost 5 bases, leaving 8 bases of the junction unmatched. Per germline, CDR1 MNHEY and CDR2 SVGEGT. This CDR3 is 15 amino acids long. CDR3 sequence reads: CASSPQTGEDEKLFF. CDR3 nucleotide sequence: TGTGCCAGCAGTCCCCAGACAGGGGAAGATGAAAAACTGTTTTTT.

The chain is built from TRBV6-5 and TRBJ2-7; tentative D call: TRBD1 (5 bases). CDR1 MNHEY and CDR2 SVGAGI come from the germline V gene. CDR3 length: 13 residues. V was trimmed by 5 bases and J by 2 bases, leaving 10 bases between them. CDR3 nucleotides: TGTGCCAGCAGTACCTCGACAGCCTACGAGCAGTACTTC. Amino acids: CASSTSTAYEQYF.